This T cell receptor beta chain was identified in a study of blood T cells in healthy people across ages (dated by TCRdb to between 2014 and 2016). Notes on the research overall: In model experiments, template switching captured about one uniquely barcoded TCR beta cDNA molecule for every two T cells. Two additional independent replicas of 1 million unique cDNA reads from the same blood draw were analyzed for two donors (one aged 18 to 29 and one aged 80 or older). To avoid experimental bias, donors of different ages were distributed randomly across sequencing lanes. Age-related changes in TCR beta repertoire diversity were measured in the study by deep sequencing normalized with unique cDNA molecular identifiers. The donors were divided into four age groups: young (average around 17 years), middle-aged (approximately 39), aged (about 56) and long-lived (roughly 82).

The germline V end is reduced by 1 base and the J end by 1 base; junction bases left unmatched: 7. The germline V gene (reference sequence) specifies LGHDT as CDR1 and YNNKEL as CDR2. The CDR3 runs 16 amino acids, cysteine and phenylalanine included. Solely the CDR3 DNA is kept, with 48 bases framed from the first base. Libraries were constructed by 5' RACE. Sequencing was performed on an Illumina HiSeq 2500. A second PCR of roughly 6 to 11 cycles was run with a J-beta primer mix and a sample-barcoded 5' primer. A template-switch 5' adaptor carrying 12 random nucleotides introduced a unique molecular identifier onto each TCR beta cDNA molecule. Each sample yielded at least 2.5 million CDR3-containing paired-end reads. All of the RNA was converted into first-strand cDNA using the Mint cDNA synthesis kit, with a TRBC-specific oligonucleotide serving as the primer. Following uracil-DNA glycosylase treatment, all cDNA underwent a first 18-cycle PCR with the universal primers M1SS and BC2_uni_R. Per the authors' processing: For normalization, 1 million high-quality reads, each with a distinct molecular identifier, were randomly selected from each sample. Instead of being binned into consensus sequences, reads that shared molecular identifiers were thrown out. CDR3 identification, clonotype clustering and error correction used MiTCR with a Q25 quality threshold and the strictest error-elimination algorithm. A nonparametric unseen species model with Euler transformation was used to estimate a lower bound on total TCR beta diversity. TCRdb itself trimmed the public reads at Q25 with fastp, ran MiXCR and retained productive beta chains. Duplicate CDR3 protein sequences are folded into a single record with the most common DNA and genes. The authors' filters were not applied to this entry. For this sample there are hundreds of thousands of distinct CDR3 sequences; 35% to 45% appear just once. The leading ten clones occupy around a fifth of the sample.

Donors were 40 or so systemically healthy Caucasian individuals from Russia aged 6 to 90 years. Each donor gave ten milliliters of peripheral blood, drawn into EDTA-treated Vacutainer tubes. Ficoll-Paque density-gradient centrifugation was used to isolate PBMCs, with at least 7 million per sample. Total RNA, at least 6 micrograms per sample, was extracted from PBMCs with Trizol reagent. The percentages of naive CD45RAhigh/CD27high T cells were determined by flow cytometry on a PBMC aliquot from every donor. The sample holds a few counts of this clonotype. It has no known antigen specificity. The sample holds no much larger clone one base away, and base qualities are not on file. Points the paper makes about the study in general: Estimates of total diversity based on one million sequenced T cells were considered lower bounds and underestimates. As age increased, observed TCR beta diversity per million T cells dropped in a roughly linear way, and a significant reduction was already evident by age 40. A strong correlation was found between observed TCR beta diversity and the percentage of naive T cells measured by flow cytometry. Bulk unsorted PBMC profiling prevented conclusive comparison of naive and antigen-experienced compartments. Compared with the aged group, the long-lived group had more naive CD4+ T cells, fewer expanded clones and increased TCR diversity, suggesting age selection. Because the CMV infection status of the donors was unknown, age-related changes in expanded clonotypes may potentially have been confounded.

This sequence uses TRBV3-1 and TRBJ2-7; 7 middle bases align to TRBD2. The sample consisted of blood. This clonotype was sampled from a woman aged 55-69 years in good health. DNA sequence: TGTGCCAGCAGCCAAGTCTTCGGACTAGTGTCCTACGAGCAGTACTTC. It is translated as CASSQVFGLVSYEQYF.